The 31 T cell receptor beta chains below come from one sample, sequenced in a study of T cells in Graves' hyperthyroidism and ophthalmopathy. There were TCR beta CDR3 regions amplified from RNA transcripts. The HTBI primer set was used in a first-round RT-PCR of the TCR CDR3. Each CDR3 protein is one row after TCRdb ran MiXCR on the multiplex PCR reads. The sample lists 330,000 or so distinct CDR3 sequences, 15% to 20% occurring once. Sequencing was carried out using blood. The receptors stem from a middle-aged man with Graves' ophthalmopathy.

V gene TRBV5-1 combines with J gene TRBJ2-7; 13 bases map to TRBD2. The CDR3 has 18 amino acids. Per the germline V gene, CDR1 is SGHRS and CDR2 is YFSETQ. After removal of 4 bases from V and 1 base from J, the junction contained 11 bases not matched to a gene. The CDR3 protein is CASSPGTSGALGSYEQYF. CDR3 sequence (DNA): TGCGCCAGCAGCCCGGGGACTAGCGGGGCCTTAGGGTCCTACGAGCAGTACTTC.

This clonotype was counted many times. This chain joins TRBV11-1 and TRBJ2-1; 8 positions match TRBD1. V was clipped by 5 bases and J by 2 bases; unmatched bases: 11. Germline V gene lookup returns CDR1 SGHAT and CDR2 FQDESV (reference sequence). There are 17 residues in the CDR3. CDR3 amino acids: CASSPPGGGRAYNEQFF. The CDR3 nucleotides read TGTGCCAGCAGCCCCCCAGGGGGCGGGCGTGCCTACAATGAGCAGTTCTTC. Variable domain in full (rest from reference TRBV11-1 and TRBJ2-1): EAEVAQSPRYKITEKSQAVAFWCDPISGHATLYWYRQILGQGPELLVQFQDESVVDDSQLPKDRFSAERLKGVDSTLKIQPAELGDSAMYLCASSPPGGGRAYNEQFFGPGTRLTVL.

This clonotype was found many times. The chain recombines TRBV5-1 with TRBJ2-2; TRBD2 aligns across 7 bases. Germline V CDR1 and CDR2: SGHRS, YFSETQ. J gave up 1 base and V 4 bases, and 7 bases lay outside the gene matches. This CDR3 has 16 residues. DNA for the CDR3: TGCGCCAGCAGCCCTCTAGCGGTCTGGAACACCGGGGAGCTGTTTTTT. Translation: CASSPLAVWNTGELFF.

This clonotype was seen many times. The V and J genes are TRBV7-9 and TRBJ2-7; D is perhaps TRBD1 or TRBD2 (5 bases each). This CDR3 has 12 residues. CDR1 and CDR2 (germline): SEHNR, FQNEAQ (reference sequence). V was clipped by 1 base and J by 5 bases, with 6 bases between them. In DNA form, the CDR3 reads TGTGCCAGCAGCTTAGGGGGACACGAGCAGTACTTC. This sequence encodes CASSLGGHEQYF.

The chain has TRBV12-3 or TRBV12-4 and TRBJ2-1; 7 positions match TRBD2. This CDR3 has 13 amino acids. The V segment lost 3 bases and the J segment 9 bases; nucleotides outside the gene matches: 5. The CDR3 loop is CASSLGGWGEQFF. CDR3 DNA sequence: TGTGCCAGCAGTTTGGGGGGGTGGGGTGAGCAGTTCTTC.

This clonotype was counted at least ten times. This chain links TRBV7-9 with TRBJ1-1, with D tentatively TRBD1 (5 bases). The V gene's germline CDR1 is SEHNR and CDR2 FQNEAQ (reference sequence). The CDR3 runs 17 residues. V was pared by 5 bases and J by 6 bases, with 25 bases between. CDR3 loop: CASSLPGERAVGAEAFF. In DNA, the CDR3 is TGTGCCAGCAGCCTCCCCGGGGAACGGGCCGTGGGGGCTGAAGCTTTCTTT.

For this clonotype: A much larger clonotype is one base distant, so this may be a read error. The chain combines TRBV28 with TRBJ2-7; 7 nucleotides agree with TRBD2. Germline CDR1 is MDHEN and CDR2 is SYDVKM. The CDR3 is made up of 14 amino acids. The ends lost 6 bases at V and 9 bases at J; junction bases unmatched: 14. The CDR3 DNA sequence: TGTGCCAGCAGCCGGGACCCTCTCTCGGGGGGGCAGTACTTC. Protein product: CASSRDPLSGGQYF.

This chain connects TRBV27 to TRBJ2-7, with 11 bases that match TRBD2. CDR1 is MNHEY and CDR2 is SMNVEV in the germline V gene (reference sequence). There are 15 residues in the CDR3. Trimming took 5 bases from V and 0 from J; bases not matched to a gene: 3. CDR3 nucleotides: TGTGCCAGCAGTGTAGCGGGAGGGGTCTCCTACGAGCAGTACTTC. Translating it yields CASSVAGGVSYEQYF.

Ten or more counts support this clonotype. The V call is TRBV3-1, the J call TRBJ2-6, with D maybe TRBD1 (5 bases). The CDR3 loop spans 15 amino acids. Germline V gene data show CDR1 as LGHDT and CDR2 as YNNKEL (reference sequence). The germline V and J ends were trimmed by 4 bases and 2 bases, with 9 bases remaining between them. CDR3 bases: TGTGCCAGCAGCCCCAGGGAAACTGGGGCCAACGTCCTGACTTTC. Its translation is CASSPRETGANVLTF.

The V and J genes are TRBV11-2 and TRBJ2-7, with 14 nucleotides matching TRBD2. Looked up from germline, CDR1 is SGHAT and CDR2 is FQNNGV. The ends lost 5 bases at V and 5 bases at J; junction bases unmatched: 11. This CDR3 comprises 17 residues. The CDR3 DNA reads as TGTGCCAGCAGCCTTAGGGGGACTAGCGGGAGTAGGAACGAGCAGTACTTC. This sequence encodes CASSLRGTSGSRNEQYF.

This chain connects TRBV20-1 to TRBJ2-3; 7 positions match TRBD2. The CDR3 loop spans 14 amino acids. Per germline, CDR1 DFQATT and CDR2 SNEGSKA (reference sequence). V lost 4 bases to trimming and J lost 2 bases; unmatched junction nucleotides: 6. The CDR3: CSATTSFNTDTQYF. DNA for the CDR3: TGCAGTGCTACGACTAGCTTCAACACAGATACGCAGTATTTT.

The sample holds a few counts of this clonotype. The chain has TRBV5-5 and TRBJ1-2; D possibly corresponds to TRBD1 (5 bases). The CDR3 has 14 amino acids. The V gene lost 0 bases and the J gene lost 4 bases, with 10 bases spanning the gap. Germline CDR1 reads SGHKS; CDR2 reads YYEKEE (reference sequence). CDR3 sequence: CASSLAQGPYGYTF. DNA for the CDR3: TGTGCCAGCAGCTTGGCGCAGGGCCCCTATGGCTACACCTTC.

The chain recombines TRBV25-1 with TRBJ2-3, with D possibly being TRBD1 (5 bases). Trimming removed 1 base from V and 5 bases from J, with 22 bases in between. The germline V gene encodes CDR1 MGHDK and CDR2 SYGVNS. CDR3 length: 18 residues. This CDR3 reads CASSEFWQGGIGIDTQYF. CDR3 sequence (DNA): TGTGCCAGCAGTGAATTCTGGCAGGGTGGTATTGGAATAGATACGCAGTATTTT.

This clonotype was observed many times. The J gene is TRBJ1-2, the V gene TRBV4-1; 8 nucleotides agree with TRBD1. This CDR3 spans 14 amino acids. V lost 1 base, J lost 6 bases, and 4 bases stayed unmatched. Germline V CDR1 and CDR2: MGHRA, YSYEKL. The CDR3 sequence is CASSQGTGLNGYTF. DNA for the CDR3: TGCGCCAGCAGCCAAGGGACAGGGCTCAATGGCTACACCTTC.

At least ten counts were recorded for this clonotype. This sequence joins TRBV28 and TRBJ1-2; 9 bases agree with TRBD1. The CDR3 has 13 amino acids. The junction had 3 bases not matched to a gene; V was cut back by 6 bases and J by 4 bases. Per germline, CDR1 MDHEN and CDR2 SYDVKM. The CDR3 DNA follows: TGTGCCAGCAGCCTGGGACAGGGCTATGGCTACACCTTC. Its translation: CASSLGQGYGYTF.

Ten or more counts support this clonotype. The chain links TRBV18 to TRBJ2-3, with 8 bases lining up with TRBD1. There are 15 residues in the CDR3. CDR1 is KGHSH, CDR2 LQKENI, per germline. V gave up 2 bases and J gave up 3 bases; unmatched junction bases: 4. The CDR3 DNA follows: TGTGCCAGCTCACCATGGGACAGGCGTACAGATACGCAGTATTTT. This encodes CASSPWDRRTDTQYF.

This clonotype was detected many times. The genes are TRBV6-1 and TRBJ2-7; D not resolved. Germline values: CDR1 MNHNS, CDR2 SASEGT. The V end lost 0 bases, the J end lost 0 bases, and 9 bases lay between the germline ends. This CDR3 is 15 amino acids long. CDR3 region: CASSEAPGSSYEQYF. The CDR3 bases are TGTGCCAGCAGTGAAGCGCCTGGCAGCTCCTACGAGCAGTACTTC.

This clonotype was detected ten times or more. The chain employs TRBV29-1 and TRBJ2-7, with TRBD1 matching over 8 bases. Germline CDR1 reads SQVTM; CDR2 reads ANQGSEA. V was clipped by 7 bases and J by 6 bases; unmatched bases: 8. This CDR3 has 12 residues. CDR3 nucleotides: TGCAGCGCTATGACAGGGGTTGGCGAGCAGTACTTC. Translation gives CSAMTGVGEQYF.

J is TRBJ2-7 and V is TRBV5-5; D is unresolved. V was trimmed by 0 bases and J by 7 bases, leaving 8 bases between them. Germline CDR1 reads SGHKS; CDR2 reads YYEKEE (reference sequence). There are 12 residues in the CDR3. The CDR3 DNA follows: TGTGCCAGCAGCTTGGCTAGGGATGAGCAGTACTTC. Translated, it gives CASSLARDEQYF.

This clonotype was seen repeatedly, ten times or more. This rearrangement joins TRBV24-1 to TRBJ1-5, with 8 bases fitting TRBD1. There are 15 residues in the CDR3. J gave up 4 bases and V 7 bases, and 8 bases lay outside the gene matches. CDR1 is KGHDR, CDR2 SFDVKD, per germline. CDR3 coding DNA: TGTGCCACCAGCCCGACAGGGGAGGGAAATCAGCCCCAGCATTTT. Translated, it gives CATSPTGEGNQPQHF.

This clonotype was recorded a few times. In DNA, the CDR3 is TGTGCCAGCAGTGAACTAGCGGGAGGGTTCTACGAGCAGTACTTC. Its translation: CASSELAGGFYEQYF. V gene TRBV2 combines with J gene TRBJ2-7, with TRBD2 identical over 12 bases. Germline V lookup: CDR1 SNHLY, CDR2 FYNNEI. V gave up 2 bases and J gave up 3 bases; unmatched junction bases: 2. The CDR3 is 15 residues long.

This clonotype was picked up a small number of times. The chain employs TRBV4-2 and TRBJ2-2; TRBD2 matches at 10 bases. Unmatched junction bases numbered 3, after V lost 1 base and J lost 1 base. Germline V gene data show CDR1 as LGHNA and CDR2 as YNFKEQ. This CDR3 is 17 amino acids long. The CDR3 here is CASSQGLAGRNTGELFF. The CDR3 coding sequence is TGTGCCAGCAGCCAAGGACTAGCGGGTCGGAACACCGGGGAGCTGTTTTTT.

This clonotype was seen at least ten times. This sequence joins TRBV7-9 and TRBJ2-1; D unclear. The germline V and J ends were trimmed by 5 bases and 5 bases, with 13 bases remaining between them. This CDR3 spans 14 amino acids. Germline V gene data show CDR1 as SEHNR and CDR2 as FQNEAQ (reference sequence). DNA of the CDR3: TGTGCCAGCAGCCCCCCCGTAGGCGACAATGAGCAGTTCTTC. This gives the protein CASSPPVGDNEQFF.

This clonotype was picked up many times. V usage is TRBV5-6 and J usage is TRBJ2-7; D not resolved. The V end was cut by 4 bases, the J end by 7 bases, with 21 bases between. The germline V gene encodes CDR1 SGHDT and CDR2 YYEEEE. The CDR3 runs 15 residues. DNA of the CDR3: TGTGCCAGCAGCCGTATCCTGGACGGGTACCAAGAGCAGTACTTC. Protein sequence: CASSRILDGYQEQYF.

The sample holds a few counts of this clonotype. The gene calls are TRBV19 and TRBJ1-1; a weak D match, TRBD1 (5 bases). The CDR3 is 15 residues long. V lost 7 bases, J lost 1 base, and 16 bases lay in between. The V gene's germline CDR1 is LNHDA and CDR2 SQIVND (reference sequence). CDR3 in DNA: TGTGCCAGTATCTCCGGGGCGAGGGGGAACACTGAAGCTTTCTTT. It codes for CASISGARGNTEAFF.

This clonotype was seen a few times. The chain is built from TRBV6-1 and TRBJ1-3; D not resolved. CDR1 is MNHNS, CDR2 SASEGT, per germline. Trimming took off 6 bases at V and 0 bases at J, with 9 bases between the two ends. This CDR3 has 14 amino acids. CDR3 loop: CASRRPSSGNTIYF. Here the CDR3 DNA reads TGTGCCAGCAGGCGACCTTCCTCTGGAAACACCATATATTTT.

The gene calls are TRBV20-1 and TRBJ2-2; possible D gene TRBD2, 5 bases. CDR3 length: 15 amino acids. Germline values: CDR1 DFQATT, CDR2 SNEGSKA (reference sequence). With 5 bases removed from V and 0 bases from J, the gap between germline ends came to 13 bases. The chain's CDR3 is CSAWTGPANTGELFF. The CDR3 region has the DNA TGCAGTGCTTGGACTGGACCGGCGAACACCGGGGAGCTGTTTTTT.

Ten or more counts support this clonotype. The chain couples TRBV11-2 to TRBJ1-4; D is unclear. The CDR3 covers 13 residues. With 1 base removed from V and 6 bases from J, the gap between germline ends came to 6 bases. CDR1 is SGHAT and CDR2 is FQNNGV in the germline V gene. The CDR3 loop reads CASSLVAYEKLFF. The DNA of the CDR3 is TGTGCCAGCAGCTTAGTAGCCTATGAAAAACTGTTTTTT.

This clonotype has just a few counts. This chain joins TRBV12-5 and TRBJ1-1; weak D call: TRBD1 (6 bases). Trimming took 2 bases from V and 4 from J, leaving 20 bases between them. The CDR3 runs 17 residues. CDR1 and CDR2 (germline): LGHNT, FRNRAP. The CDR3 sequence is CASGLYLGGERRTEAFF. Here the CDR3 DNA reads TGTGCTAGTGGTTTGTACTTGGGGGGCGAGAGGCGCACTGAAGCTTTCTTT.

The gene calls are TRBV3-1 and TRBJ2-1; D unclear. CDR3 length equals 13 residues. Germline V gene sequence: CDR1 LGHDT, CDR2 YNNKEL (reference sequence). Trimming removed 7 bases at V and 11 bases at J, with 18 bases between. The CDR3 bases are TGTGCCAGCACCGATCCGTTAGCCGCGAAGCAGTTCTTC. It is translated as CASTDPLAAKQFF.

The sample holds a few counts of this clonotype. CDR3 loop: CASSPTSSDTQYF. The DNA for the CDR3 is TGTGCCAGTAGCCCGACTAGTTCAGATACGCAGTATTTT. The V call is TRBV19, the J call TRBJ2-3; TRBD2 might be the D (6 bases). Germline V CDR1 and CDR2: LNHDA, SQIVND (reference sequence). The CDR3 loop spans 13 amino acids. V was shortened by 6 bases and J by 4 bases, with 11 bases between the two germline ends.